These 10 T cell receptor beta chains originate from one sample sequenced in a study of tumor and adjacent non-tumor tissue in lung cancer. The library came from three nested PCR rounds adapted from ARM-PCR protocols. TCRdb redid the calling of the multiplex PCR reads with MiXCR, one entry per CDR3 protein. This sample carries around 71,000 distinct CDR3 sequences, around 70% of them seen once, and the ten largest clones take approximately 9%. RNA was extracted from bulk tissue without any cell sorting. The specimen sequenced was lung tumor tissue. These receptors were taken from a woman between 40 and 50 years old with non-small cell lung cancer.

A word on this clonotype: An end of the junction differs from the germline gene, which may be a read error. V usage is TRBV4-1 and J usage is TRBJ2-7; 7 bases fit TRBD2. The CDR3 runs 16 residues. The germline V gene has CDR1 MGHRA and CDR2 YSYEKL. The DNA of the CDR3 is TGTGCCAGCAGCCAAAACCCGTCGGCGGGAGTCTACGTGCAGTACTTC. Translating it yields CASSQNPSAGVYVQYF.

The chain links TRBV5-6 to TRBJ1-2; TRBD1 aligns across 9 bases. CDR1 SGHDT and CDR2 YYEEEE come from the germline V gene. The ends lost 4 bases at V and 6 bases at J; junction bases unmatched: 10. The CDR3 consists of 15 residues. The CDR3 protein is CASSPYRGHFHGYTF. The DNA of the CDR3 is TGTGCCAGCAGCCCTTACAGGGGGCACTTCCATGGCTACACCTTC.

Comments on this clonotype: One base away lies a much larger clone, so this may be a sequencing read error. The chain uses TRBV6-2 or TRBV6-3 and TRBJ2-6; perhaps TRBD1 as D (5 bases). The V gene's germline CDR1 is MNHEY and CDR2 SVGEGT. The CDR3 covers 14 residues. Here the CDR3 reads CASSYSSGANILTF. The CDR3, as DNA: TGTGCCAGCAGTTACTCCTCTGGGGCCAACATCCTGACTTTC.

About this clonotype itself: Sequence at one end of the junction differs from germline and may be a read error. The chain recombines TRBV24-1 with TRBJ2-3; D not certain. This CDR3 is built from 13 residues. The germline gives CDR1 KGHDR, CDR2 SFDVKD. The chain's CDR3 is CASSESTTNTQYF. Here the CDR3 DNA reads TGTGCCAGCAGTGAATCCACGACAAATACGCAGTATTTT.

About this clonotype: The CDR3 ends on some other residue instead of the conserved phenylalanine or tryptophan, so this is likely a read error. This chain joins TRBV14 and TRBJ2-2; D remains ambiguous. CDR3 length equals 15 residues. Per germline, CDR1 SGHDN and CDR2 FVKESK. The DNA of the CDR3 is TGTGCCAGCAGCCAAGAAGTTATCGACACCGAGGAGCTGTTTCTT. Translation: CASSQEVIDTEELFL.

As concerns this clonotype: At one boundary the junction diverges from the germline segment, which might be a read error. The chain uses TRBV6-1 and TRBJ1-2; tentatively, D is TRBD1 (5 bases). From germline, CDR1 is MNHNS and CDR2 SASEGT. This CDR3 comprises 15 residues. The CDR3 bases are TGTGCCAGCAGTGAAGCGCATGGGGCAGTCCATGGCTACACTTTC. Translating it yields CASSEAHGAVHGYTF.

The V call is TRBV11-2, the J call TRBJ2-7; D may be TRBD2 (6 bases). The germline V gene has CDR1 SGHAT and CDR2 FQNNGV. The CDR3 runs 15 residues. V was trimmed by 8 bases and J by 4 bases, leaving 21 bases between them. The CDR3 here is CASGTSRDSCYEQYF. CDR3 coding DNA: TGTGCCAGCGGCACGTCTCGGGACTCTTGTTACGAGCAGTACTTC. Full variable domain (remainder filled in from reference TRBV11-2 and TRBJ2-7): EAGVAQSPRYKIIEKRQSVAFWCNPISGHATLYWYQQILGQGPKLLIQFQNNGVVDDSQLPKDRFSAERLKGVDSTLKIQPAKLEDSAVYLCASGTSRDSCYEQYFGPGTRLTVT.

A note on this clonotype: Its ends do not fully match the called genes, so a read error is possible. The rearrangement links TRBV7-8 to TRBJ2-3; possible D gene TRBD2, 5 bases. Germline CDR1 SGHVS, CDR2 FQNEAQ. The CDR3 length is 16 residues. The CDR3 region is CASSFLTGTWADTQYF. DNA for the CDR3: TGCGCCAGCAGCTTCCTGACGGGAACGTGGGCAGATACGCAGTATTTT.

This clonotype came up many times. CDR3 region: CASSRPGGATEAFF. DNA for the CDR3: TGCGCCAGCAGCCGTCCGGGGGGGGCGACTGAAGCTTTCTTT. The J gene is TRBJ1-1, the V gene TRBV5-1, with D possibly matching TRBD1 (6 bases). V was clipped by 4 bases and J by 5 bases, with 15 bases between them. This CDR3 region has 14 residues. Germline CDR1 SGHRS, CDR2 YFSETQ.

There are many counts of this clonotype. V gene TRBV20-1 combines with J gene TRBJ2-5; 7 nucleotides agree with TRBD2. Germline assignment: CDR1 DFQATT and CDR2 SNEGSKA (reference sequence). CDR3 size: 14 residues. J was trimmed by 7 bases and V by 1 base; bases with no gene match: 9. The CDR3 coding sequence is TGCAGTGCTAGAGTTGTAGGGAGCGGGGCGACCCAGTACTTC. Translation: CSARVVGSGATQYF.